This T cell receptor (beta chain) was obtained from a study of identical twins. The study, taken as a whole, reports: In monozygotic twins, models underestimated the sharing of out-of-frame TCR alpha. The more abundant beta clonotypes in cord blood had fewer insertions, and memory repertoires did not show this.

In TCRdb, the 5' RACE reads were re-called with MiXCR into one record per CDR3 protein. The sample records 1.5 million to 2 million distinct CDR3 sequences, less than 40% being singletons. Germline CDR1 SGHRS, CDR2 YFSETQ. This CDR3 has 14 amino acids. V lost 2 bases and J 7 bases, leaving 13 bases between the germline ends. Points on this clonotype: Its target is unknown.

This sequence joins TRBV5-1 and TRBJ2-1, with D maybe TRBD1 (6 bases). This receptor was obtained from a newborn girl in good health. The sequencing input was cord blood. CDR3 protein: CASSFQGPGNEQFF. Written as DNA, the CDR3 is TGCGCCAGCAGCTTTCAGGGGCCAGGAAATGAGCAGTTCTTC. Based on the CDR3 plus reference TRBV5-1 and TRBJ2-1, the full variable domain is KAGVTQTPRYLIKTRGQQVTLSCSPISGHRSVSWYQQTPGQGLQFLFEYFSETQRNKGNFPGRFSGRQFSNSRSEMNVSTLELGDSALYLCASSFQGPGNEQFFGPGTRLTVL.